These 25 T cell receptor beta chains share one sample of origin, sequenced in a study of Ad26.COV2.S vaccination and SARS-CoV-2 variants. This sample's treatment: roughly 19 received Ad26.COV2.S at low or high dose, single or two shots; 5 received placebo; per-sample allocation not given. Collection of samples fell on day 63 after the first vaccine or placebo injection. The protocol was immunoSEQ multiplex PCR, while the TCRdb copy is restricted to in-frame clones and leaves out a portion. The sample shows about half a million clones, roughly nine tenths of them seen only once. Sequencing was performed on peripheral blood, taken in a trial of Ad26.COV2.S vaccine versus placebo. These receptors all come from a person between 18 and 65 years old who received the Ad26.COV2.S COVID-19 vaccine or a placebo.

In its sample, this clone was seen once. The chain combines TRBV29-1 with TRBJ2-3; 11 bases match TRBD2. The germline gives CDR1 SQVTM, CDR2 ANQGSEA. V lost 4 bases and J lost 2; bases outside the gene matches: 5. The CDR3 covers 15 residues. CDR3: CSVGPSGRYTDTQYF. In DNA form, the CDR3 reads TGCAGCGTTGGTCCTAGCGGGAGGTACACAGATACGCAGTATTTT.

The V gene is TRBV5-1, the J gene TRBJ2-2, with 7 bases matching TRBD1. The ends lost 4 bases at V and 1 base at J; junction bases unmatched: 7. The CDR3 runs to 16 residues. The V gene's germline CDR1 is SGHRS and CDR2 YFSETQ. The CDR3 region is CASSPRDSGNTGELFF. CDR3 nucleotide sequence: TGCGCCAGCAGCCCCCGGGACAGCGGGAACACCGGGGAGCTGTTTTTT.

V gene TRBV7-9 combines with J gene TRBJ2-3; D remains ambiguous. CDR3 length: 14 amino acids. The V gene's germline CDR1 is SEHNR and CDR2 FQNEAQ (reference sequence). The V end was cut by 5 bases, the J end by 4 bases, with 13 bases between. The CDR3 region is CASSPSRLADTQYF. As DNA, the CDR3 is TGTGCCAGCAGCCCTAGTCGTTTGGCAGATACGCAGTATTTT.

A single count supports this clone. The chain employs TRBV12-3 or TRBV12-4 and TRBJ1-2; the D is unclear. The CDR3 is 13 residues long. Trimming took off 3 bases at V and 3 bases at J, with 8 bases between the two ends. For the CDR3, the DNA is TGTGCCAGCAGTTTGTCTGGGGACTATGGCTACACCTTC. Its translation: CASSLSGDYGYTF.

The chain employs TRBV23-1 and TRBJ1-5; no clear D. TRBV23-1 is an ORF, with its function uncertain. Trimming removed 7 bases at V and 3 bases at J, with 19 bases between. This CDR3 is built from 16 residues. CDR3 protein: CASTVYEGRLNQPQHF. For the CDR3, the DNA is TGCGCCAGCACCGTATATGAGGGCAGACTCAATCAGCCCCAGCATTTT.

The CDR3 nucleotides read TGCGCCAGCAGCCTGTCAGGCGGGACCACCCTCCAAGAGACCCAGTACTTC. Protein product: CASSLSGGTTLQETQYF. The chain recombines TRBV5-1 with TRBJ2-5, with D possibly being TRBD2 (6 bases). This CDR3 is 17 amino acids long. Germline V CDR1 and CDR2: SGHRS, YFSETQ. The V end lost 4 bases, the J end lost 1 base, and 20 bases lay between the germline ends. Supplemented by reference TRBV5-1 and TRBJ2-5, the full variable domain reads KAGVTQTPRYLIKTRGQQVTLSCSPISGHRSVSWYQQTPGQGLQFLFEYFSETQRNKGNFPGRFSGRQFSNSRSEMNVSTLELGDSALYLCASSLSGGTTLQETQYFGPGTRLLVL.

The chain couples TRBV3-1 (or the pseudogene TRBV3-2) to TRBJ2-5; the D is unclear. CDR3 length: 14 residues. Germline-derived CDR1 and CDR2 are LGHDT and YNNKEL (reference sequence). V was clipped by 0 bases and J by 1 base, with 6 bases between them. The DNA of the CDR3 is TGTGCCAGCAGCCAAGATGACATCCAAGAGACCCAGTACTTC. It translates to CASSQDDIQETQYF.

CDR3 nucleotide sequence: TGCGCCAGCAGCCAAGATCGGAGGGCAGGGGGTGAGACCCAGTACTTC. Translated: CASSQDRRAGGETQYF. V gene TRBV4-1 combines with J gene TRBJ2-5; maybe TRBD1 (7 bases). Trimming took 0 bases from V and 5 from J, leaving 16 bases between them. The CDR3 is made up of 16 amino acids. Germline V gene lookup returns CDR1 MGHRA and CDR2 YSYEKL.

The chain joins TRBV5-4 to TRBJ1-2; 7 bases map to TRBD1. With V trimmed by 3 bases and J by 2 bases, 4 bases remained unmatched. The CDR3 runs to 14 residues. Germline CDR1 SGHNT, CDR2 YYREEE (reference sequence). In DNA form, the CDR3 reads TGTGCCAGCAGCTCGACAGGGCTAAACTATGGCTACACCTTC. The encoded protein is CASSSTGLNYGYTF.

Remarks on this clone: The same CDR3 also results from other DNA sequences found in this sample. The chain combines TRBV9 with TRBJ1-5; D remains unclear. CDR3 size: 14 residues. Per germline, CDR1 SGDLS and CDR2 YYNGEE. V was cut by 0 bases and J by 4 bases, with 8 bases left in between. This CDR3 reads CASSVGLTNQPQHF. DNA for the CDR3: TGTGCCAGCAGCGTAGGACTCACGAATCAGCCCCAGCATTTT.

The chain has TRBV3-1 (or the pseudogene TRBV3-2) and TRBJ1-1, with a possible D match to TRBD1 (5 bases). Trimming stripped 2 bases from V and 3 bases from J, with 13 bases between. CDR1 and CDR2 from the germline V gene are LGHDT and YNNKEL (reference sequence). This CDR3 is 15 amino acids long. The CDR3 bases are TGTGCCAGCAGCCAAAGGCGGGGCGTCGACACTGAAGCTTTCTTT. This sequence encodes CASSQRRGVDTEAFF.

The chain has TRBV11-2 and TRBJ1-4; TRBD1 matches 7 bases. The CDR3 extends over 14 amino acids. Germline values: CDR1 SGHAT, CDR2 FQNNGV. The J segment lost 4 bases and the V segment lost 6 bases, leaving 5 bases of the junction unmatched. The CDR3, as DNA: TGTGCCAGCAGTCTACAGGGGCTTAATGAAAAACTGTTTTTT. Translation gives CASSLQGLNEKLFF. The full variable domain, in which reference TRBV11-2 and TRBJ1-4 provide the parts outside the CDR3, is EAGVAQSPRYKIIEKRQSVAFWCNPISGHATLYWYQQILGQGPKLLIQFQNNGVVDDSQLPKDRFSAERLKGVDSTLKIQPAKLEDSAVYLCASSLQGLNEKLFFGSGTQLSVL.

The chain uses TRBV29-1 and TRBJ2-7, with D perhaps matching TRBD1 (5 bases). Germline lookup yields CDR1 SQVTM and CDR2 ANQGSEA. This CDR3 is 13 amino acids long. V was trimmed by 1 base and J by 7 bases, leaving 14 bases between them. CDR3 protein: CSVEGGEAGEQYF. The CDR3 nucleotides read TGCAGCGTTGAAGGGGGCGAAGCTGGGGAGCAGTACTTC.

The CDR3 nucleotides read TGTGCCAGCAGCTCTTTCGACAGGTCCCCCTCGACCCAGTACTTC. Translated, it gives CASSSFDRSPSTQYF. The chain recombines TRBV6-5 with TRBJ2-5, with D possibly matching TRBD1 (6 bases). The V end lost 6 bases, the J end lost 7 bases, and 21 bases lay between the germline ends. The CDR3 totals 15 residues. The germline gives CDR1 MNHEY, CDR2 SVGAGI.

There are a few counts of this clone. The CDR3 spells CASHTGLYGYTF. The CDR3 DNA follows: TGTGCCAGCCATACAGGGCTCTATGGCTACACCTTC. V usage is TRBV2 and J usage is TRBJ1-2; D possibly corresponds to TRBD1 (6 bases). This CDR3 is 12 amino acids long. The V gene lost 8 bases and the J gene lost 4 bases, with 11 bases spanning the gap. Germline CDR1 reads SNHLY; CDR2 reads FYNNEI.

This sequence joins TRBV19 and TRBJ1-5, with 9 bases aligning to TRBD1. Germline-derived CDR1 and CDR2 are LNHDA and SQIVND (reference sequence). The CDR3 loop spans 14 amino acids. V shed 7 bases, J shed 7 bases, and the junction held 8 bases outside the gene matches. Here the CDR3 DNA reads TGTGCCAGTACCGGGGACAGGGAGGGGCAGCCCCAGCATTTT. This translates into CASTGDREGQPQHF.

V usage is TRBV7-2 and J usage is TRBJ2-7; 7 bases align to TRBD1. The CDR3 length is 13 residues. The V and J ends lost 3 bases and 4 bases, in that order; junction bases with no gene match: 3. Germline values: CDR1 SGHTA, CDR2 FQGNSA. The CDR3: CASSFNRGYEQYF. In DNA form, the CDR3 reads TGTGCCAGCAGCTTTAACAGGGGTTACGAGCAGTACTTC.

This clone was recorded a few times. The V and J genes are TRBV14 and TRBJ1-1; tentative D call: TRBD1 (6 bases). This CDR3 spans 15 amino acids. Germline V gene sequence: CDR1 SGHDN, CDR2 FVKESK. V was shortened by 2 bases and J by 2 bases, with 12 bases between the two germline ends. The CDR3 here is CASSQWTVPNTEAFF. The DNA of the CDR3 is TGTGCCAGCAGCCAATGGACAGTCCCCAACACTGAAGCTTTCTTT.

The chain carries TRBV6-1 and TRBJ2-7; D ambiguous. Per the germline V gene, CDR1 is MNHNS and CDR2 is SASEGT. V was shortened by 0 bases and J by 2 bases, with 14 bases between the two germline ends. This CDR3 region has 16 residues. CDR3 region: CASSEASFSLTYEQYF. CDR3 nucleotide sequence: TGTGCCAGCAGTGAAGCCAGTTTCTCCCTAACCTACGAGCAGTACTTC.

V and J are TRBV4-1 and TRBJ2-1, with 7 bases identical to TRBD2. This CDR3 is 18 amino acids long. The V gene end was trimmed by 0 bases and the J gene end by 0 bases; junction bases not matched to a gene: 8. From germline, CDR1 is MGHRA and CDR2 YSYEKL. The CDR3 protein is CASSQDQWLADSYNEQFF. The CDR3, as DNA: TGCGCCAGCAGCCAAGATCAATGGCTAGCGGACTCCTACAATGAGCAGTTCTTC.

V and J are TRBV5-1 and TRBJ1-3, with D unresolved. There are 14 residues in the CDR3. Trimming removed 1 base at V and 0 bases at J, with 5 bases between. In germline, CDR1 is SGHRS, CDR2 YFSETQ. The CDR3, as DNA: TGCGCCAGCAGCTTGTGGGACTCTGGAAACACCATATATTTT. It specifies CASSLWDSGNTIYF. The entire variable domain, with the rest obtained from reference TRBV5-1 and TRBJ1-3, is as follows: KAGVTQTPRYLIKTRGQQVTLSCSPISGHRSVSWYQQTPGQGLQFLFEYFSETQRNKGNFPGRFSGRQFSNSRSEMNVSTLELGDSALYLCASSLWDSGNTIYFGEGSWLTVV.

The CDR3 DNA reads TGTGCCAGTAGTATCGGTCTACGGGGCGAGCAGTACTTC. It codes for CASSIGLRGEQYF. The J gene is TRBJ2-7, the V gene TRBV19; TRBD2 is a possible D gene (5 bases). Germline loops: CDR1 LNHDA, CDR2 SQIVND (reference sequence). The CDR3 has 13 residues. Deletions cut 3 bases from V and 6 bases from J, with 12 bases between.

The gene calls are TRBV7-8 and TRBJ1-5, with TRBD1 identical over 7 bases. V shed 5 bases and J 5 bases; nucleotides not matched to a gene: 9. The CDR3 length is 15 residues. Germline lookup yields CDR1 SGHVS and CDR2 FQNEAQ. CDR3 sequence (DNA): TGTGCCAGCAGCCCAGCCGACAGGGTGGATCAGCCCCAGCATTTT. It translates to CASSPADRVDQPQHF.

The chain uses TRBV10-3 and TRBJ2-1, with TRBD2 matching over 14 bases. CDR1 and CDR2 (germline): ENHRY, SYGVKD. The CDR3 is 15 residues long. V trimming: 10 bases; J trimming: 4 bases; junction bases outside the gene matches: 6. CDR3 DNA sequence: TGTGCCACCTCCGGGACTAGCGGGAGATACAATGAGCAGTTCTTC. The encoded protein is CATSGTSGRYNEQFF.

This CDR3 is CASSYNREPWGYTF. CDR3 DNA sequence: TGTGCCAGCAGTTACAACAGGGAACCTTGGGGCTACACCTTC. V is TRBV6-5 and J is TRBJ1-2; a weak D match, TRBD1 (6 bases). V lost 2 bases, J lost 8 bases, and 15 bases lay in between. The CDR3 covers 14 residues. Per germline, CDR1 MNHEY and CDR2 SVGAGI.